The 23 T cell receptor beta chains below were found in one sample sequenced in a study of T cell repertoires in cytomegalovirus infection. Antigens of these TCRs are unknown. TCRdb reprocessed the reads with MiXCR, giving one entry per CDR3 protein. The data show approximately 83,000 distinct CDR3 sequences, with 20% to 30% seen just once and 50% held by the top ten. Sequenced here: CD8+ T cells from cultured PBMCs, sampled from culture after CMV antigen stimulation. These TCRs come from a human donor in good health (CMV status not recorded). Some clones in this sample may be carry-over from other donors' samples.

The chain joins TRBV4-1 to TRBJ1-1; no reliable D call. Deletions cut 1 base from V and 1 base from J, with 10 bases between. The CDR3 consists of 15 residues. Germline values: CDR1 MGHRA, CDR2 YSYEKL. The CDR3 sequence is CASSQGSNGNTEAFF. The CDR3 coding sequence is TGCGCCAGCAGCCAAGGTTCTAATGGGAACACTGAAGCTTTCTTT.

This clonotype was seen a single time. The chain links TRBV9 to TRBJ1-4, with D possibly TRBD1 on 6 matching bases. Germline loops: CDR1 SGDLS, CDR2 YYNGEE. V dropped 3 bases and J dropped 4 bases, with 10 bases sitting between them. This CDR3 comprises 14 residues. The CDR3 loop reads CASSGTDNNEKLFF. The DNA of the CDR3 is TGTGCCAGCAGCGGGACAGATAATAATGAAAAACTGTTTTTT.

The chain combines TRBV27 with TRBJ2-1; D gene unclear. Trimming removed 3 bases from V and 0 bases from J, with 12 bases in between. This CDR3 contains 16 residues. CDR1 and CDR2 from the germline V gene are MNHEY and SMNVEV (reference sequence). This CDR3 reads CASSLKSPSSYNEQFF. The CDR3 nucleotides are TGTGCCAGCAGTTTGAAAAGCCCCAGCTCCTACAATGAGCAGTTCTTC.

In its sample, this clonotype was seen many times. This chain joins TRBV7-6 and TRBJ1-2; D possibly corresponds to TRBD1 (6 bases). Between the trimmed V and J ends, which lost 5 bases and 8 bases, there was a span of 15 bases. This CDR3 contains 13 residues. Germline values: CDR1 SGHVS, CDR2 FNYEAQ. This CDR3 reads CASSPGGARGYTF. CDR3 nucleotide sequence: TGTGCCAGCAGCCCTGGGGGGGCCCGGGGCTACACCTTC.

This clonotype was counted ten times or more. The J gene is TRBJ2-3, the V gene TRBV28; unclear D gene. The CDR3 consists of 16 residues. The V end was cut by 6 bases, the J end by 4 bases, with 20 bases between. Germline CDR1 reads MDHEN; CDR2 reads SYDVKM. CDR3 DNA: TGTGCCAGCAGGAAACTATTCCCGGCGGTCGCAGATACGCAGTATTTT. This translates into CASRKLFPAVADTQYF.

This chain links TRBV20-1 with TRBJ1-1; TRBD1 aligns across 8 bases. This CDR3 is 14 amino acids long. V lost 0 bases, J lost 5 bases, and 5 bases stayed unmatched. Per germline, CDR1 DFQATT and CDR2 SNEGSKA (reference sequence). The DNA of the CDR3 is TGCAGTGCTAGAGACAGGGGGCTGAGGACTGAAGCTTTCTTT. Translated: CSARDRGLRTEAFF.

The chain has TRBV7-8 and TRBJ1-2; tentatively, D is TRBD1 (6 bases). Germline V gives CDR1 SGHVS, CDR2 FQNEAQ. V was pared by 3 bases and J by 4 bases, with 12 bases between. The CDR3 runs 14 residues. This CDR3 is CASSFPGEGYGYTF. The CDR3 DNA follows: TGTGCCAGCAGCTTCCCAGGGGAGGGCTATGGCTACACCTTC.

V gene TRBV11-2 combines with J gene TRBJ2-2; unclear D gene. This CDR3 has 16 residues. Germline-derived CDR1 and CDR2 are SGHAT and FQNNGV. The ends were cut back, 5 bases at V and 2 bases at J, with 15 bases in the middle. Here the CDR3 DNA reads TGTGCCAGCAGCGATTGGAGTCAGGACAACACCGGGGAGCTGTTTTTT. Its protein is CASSDWSQDNTGELFF.

On this clonotype itself: This may stem from a read error, because a much larger clone lies one nucleotide away. The genes are TRBV12-3 or TRBV12-4 and TRBJ2-2; the match to TRBD1 covers 9 bases. The length of the CDR3 is 14 residues. J was trimmed by 10 bases and V by 6 bases; bases with no gene match: 9. CDR3 amino acids: CASRPGQGSVELFF. DNA for the CDR3: TGTGCCAGCAGGCCCGGACAGGGGTCCGTGGAGCTGTTTTTT.

The rearrangement links TRBV20-1 to TRBJ2-7; the match to TRBD1 covers 10 bases. The germline V gene encodes CDR1 DFQATT and CDR2 SNEGSKA (reference sequence). This CDR3 is 14 amino acids long. The CDR3 DNA is TGCAGCTCCTTGGGGGACAGGGGATCCTACGAGCAGTACTTC. The encoded protein is CSSLGDRGSYEQYF.

This clonotype has at least ten counts. This chain connects TRBV7-8 to TRBJ2-5; 7 bases are a match to TRBD2. Trimming cost V 3 bases and J 4 bases; bases outside gene matches: 5. In germline, CDR1 is SGHVS, CDR2 FQNEAQ. The CDR3 is 14 residues long. Here the CDR3 DNA reads TGTGCCAGCAGCTTTGGCGGGAGCGGAGAGACCCAGTACTTC. This sequence encodes CASSFGGSGETQYF.

Points on this clonotype: Germline is not matched at one junction end, which may reflect a read error. This chain joins TRBV3-1 and TRBJ2-1; D is ambiguous. The CDR3 contains 13 residues. Germline V gene sequence: CDR1 LGHDT, CDR2 YNNKEL (reference sequence). The CDR3 spells CASSQAPGPWKIF. CDR3 DNA: TGTGCCAGCAGCCAAGCTCCCGGCCCCTGGAAGATCTTC.

This clonotype has a count of ten or more. The chain uses TRBV19 and TRBJ2-1; D uncertain. The CDR3 contains 15 residues. Trimming removed 6 bases at V and 2 bases at J, with 14 bases between. Germline values: CDR1 LNHDA, CDR2 SQIVND (reference sequence). The CDR3 loop reads CASSARQATYNEQFF. The CDR3 DNA reads TGTGCCAGTAGCGCGCGGCAGGCAACCTACAATGAGCAGTTCTTC.

V and J are TRBV27 and TRBJ1-5; weak D call: TRBD1 (5 bases). Per the germline V gene, CDR1 is MNHEY and CDR2 is SMNVEV (reference sequence). The CDR3 has 18 residues. Trimming removed 6 bases from V and 6 bases from J, with 27 bases in between. CDR3 in amino acids: CASSPHLGGEIWGQPQHF. The CDR3 DNA reads as TGTGCCAGCAGCCCGCATCTGGGGGGGGAGATATGGGGTCAGCCCCAGCATTTT.

This clonotype was seen more than once but under ten times. This rearrangement joins TRBV27 to TRBJ1-6, with a possible D match to TRBD1 (6 bases). The CDR3 loop spans 17 amino acids. The germline V gene has CDR1 MNHEY and CDR2 SMNVEV (reference sequence). The germline V and J ends were trimmed by 3 bases and 3 bases, with 15 bases remaining between them. This chain's CDR3 is CASSLVGQGIYNSPLHF. CDR3 DNA sequence: TGTGCCAGCAGTTTGGTTGGGCAGGGGATCTATAATTCACCCCTCCACTTT.

The J gene is TRBJ2-1, the V gene TRBV5-5, with D perhaps given as TRBD1 or TRBD2 (5 bases each). Germline CDR1 and CDR2: SGHKS and YYEKEE (reference sequence). The CDR3 is 16 amino acids. V was trimmed by 5 bases and J by 0 bases, leaving 15 bases between them. CDR3: CASRPGALSSYNEQFF. In DNA form, the CDR3 reads TGTGCCAGCAGACCCGGGGCGCTGAGCTCCTACAATGAGCAGTTCTTC.

The table lists this clonotype with many counts. The chain recombines TRBV6-2 or TRBV6-3 with TRBJ2-6; D unclear. The length of the CDR3 is 14 residues. V was cut by 6 bases and J by 4 bases, with 10 bases left in between. Germline V CDR1 and CDR2: MNHEY, SVGEGT. This chain's CDR3 is CASSSPWGANVLTF. The CDR3 DNA reads TGTGCCAGCAGCTCTCCTTGGGGGGCCAACGTCCTGACTTTC.

The V call is TRBV18, the J call TRBJ2-7, with D tentatively TRBD1 (6 bases). Germline-derived CDR1 and CDR2 are KGHSH and LQKENI. The CDR3 totals 15 residues. Trimming removed 1 base from V and 5 bases from J, with 15 bases in between. CDR3 region: CASSPRHQGDNEQYF. The CDR3 coding sequence is TGTGCCAGCTCACCACGACACCAAGGGGACAACGAGCAGTACTTC.

J is TRBJ2-5 and V is TRBV15; TRBD1 matches at 8 bases. The CDR3 is 16 amino acids. CDR1 LNHNV and CDR2 YYDKDF come from the germline V gene (reference sequence). V dropped 0 bases and J dropped 5; count of bases not matched to a gene: 8. The DNA of the CDR3 is TGTGCCACCAGCAGAGATTGGCAGGGGGCGGGGGAGACCCAGTACTTC. Translation: CATSRDWQGAGETQYF. Full variable domain (remainder filled in from reference TRBV15 and TRBJ2-5): DAMVIQNPRYQVTQFGKPVTLSCSQTLNHNVMYWYQQKSSQAPKLLFHYYDKDFNNEADTPDNFQSRRPNTSFCFLDIRSPGLGDTAMYLCATSRDWQGAGETQYFGPGTRLLVL.

In its sample, this clonotype was seen many times. The V gene is TRBV7-9, the J gene TRBJ1-1; 8 bases align to TRBD1. Germline CDR1 is SEHNR and CDR2 is FQNEAQ (reference sequence). Trimming cost V 8 bases and J 0 bases; bases outside gene matches: 11. The CDR3 consists of 16 residues. The CDR3 protein is CASLNLDRVMNTEAFF. As DNA, the CDR3 is TGTGCCAGCTTAAATCTGGACAGGGTAATGAACACTGAAGCTTTCTTT.

For the CDR3, the DNA is TGTGCCAGCAGTTACTTTGACGAGTATGGCTACACCTTC. Protein sequence: CASSYFDEYGYTF. The chain has TRBV6-2 or TRBV6-3 and TRBJ1-2; no clear D. The V gene's germline CDR1 is MNHEY and CDR2 SVGEGT. V gave up 1 base and J gave up 5 bases, with 8 bases separating them. CDR3 length equals 13 residues.

This clonotype was counted a few times. This chain connects TRBV2 to TRBJ2-1, with 9 positions matching TRBD1. CDR1 SNHLY and CDR2 FYNNEI come from the germline V gene. The CDR3 covers 15 residues. Trimming removed 1 base from V and 3 bases from J; junction bases left unmatched: 1. CDR3 nucleotides: TGTGCCAGCAGTGAAGTGACAGGGGGCTACAATGAGCAGTTCTTC. Residues: CASSEVTGGYNEQFF.

V usage is TRBV5-6 and J usage is TRBJ2-1, with D uncertain. This CDR3 is built from 13 residues. V was pared by 0 bases and J by 5 bases, with 6 bases between. From germline, CDR1 is SGHDT and CDR2 YYEEEE. The CDR3 protein is CASSLGTNNEQFF. The CDR3, as DNA: TGTGCCAGCAGCTTGGGCACCAACAATGAGCAGTTCTTC.